The 27 T cell receptor beta chains given below trace back to one sample, sequenced in a study of identical twins. TCRdb reanalysed the 5' RACE reads using MiXCR and keeps one entry per CDR3 protein. This table holds 1.5 million to 2 million distinct CDR3 sequences, under 35% found once. Source material: cord blood. These receptors were obtained from a newborn girl in good health.

The V call is TRBV24-1, the J call TRBJ2-6; D not resolved. Germline V gene sequence: CDR1 KGHDR, CDR2 SFDVKD. V lost 6 bases, J lost 1 base, and 18 bases lay in between. CDR3 length: 18 amino acids. The CDR3 reads CATSRGDGPTSGANVLTF. The CDR3 DNA reads as TGTGCCACCAGTCGAGGTGACGGACCCACTTCTGGGGCCAACGTCCTGACTTTC.

In this sample, this clonotype turned up a few times. The J gene is TRBJ2-4, the V gene TRBV20-1, with TRBD2 matching 9 bases. Trimming cost V 7 bases and J 2 bases; bases outside gene matches: 6. The V gene's germline CDR1 is DFQATT and CDR2 SNEGSKA (reference sequence). The CDR3 contains 14 residues. The CDR3 DNA is TGCAGTGGAATAGCGGGGGAAACCAAAAACATTCAGTACTTC. Its protein is CSGIAGETKNIQYF.

In this sample, this clonotype turned up a few times. The chain has TRBV28 and TRBJ2-1; possible D gene TRBD1, 5 bases. Germline V gene sequence: CDR1 MDHEN, CDR2 SYDVKM. This CDR3 is 12 amino acids long. V gave up 7 bases and J gave up 6 bases, with 10 bases separating them. The CDR3 DNA is TGTGCCAGCATCGCTCAGGGCAATGAGCAGTTCTTC. It encodes CASIAQGNEQFF.

The V gene is TRBV20-1, the J gene TRBJ1-2, with D tentatively TRBD1 (5 bases). The CDR3 covers 14 residues. With 2 bases removed from V and 2 bases from J, the gap between germline ends came to 12 bases. Per germline, CDR1 DFQATT and CDR2 SNEGSKA (reference sequence). The CDR3 loop reads CSARSFGGNYGYTF. CDR3 in DNA: TGCAGTGCTAGATCCTTCGGGGGGAACTATGGCTACACCTTC.

V usage is TRBV6-6 and J usage is TRBJ1-1; weak D call: TRBD1 (6 bases). This CDR3 contains 17 residues. CDR1 is MNHNY, CDR2 SVGAGI, per germline (reference sequence). Trimming removed 4 bases from V and 0 bases from J, with 18 bases in between. CDR3 bases: TGTGCCAGCAGTTTCCTTAGGTTACAGGGCCTGAACACTGAAGCTTTCTTT. Its protein product is CASSFLRLQGLNTEAFF.

The CDR3 here is CASSQEPAVGTGREKLFF. The CDR3 DNA reads TGTGCCAGCAGCCAAGAGCCCGCCGTCGGGACAGGACGGGAAAAACTGTTTTTT. The V call is TRBV3-1, the J call TRBJ1-4; 8 nucleotides agree with TRBD1. The CDR3 consists of 18 residues. Germline V CDR1 and CDR2: LGHDT, YNNKEL (reference sequence). V shed 0 bases, J shed 8 bases, and the junction held 14 bases outside the gene matches.

This clonotype was counted once. The CDR3 here is CSASRSGRATDTQYF. The CDR3 region has the DNA TGCAGTGCTAGTCGGAGCGGGAGGGCCACAGATACGCAGTATTTT. This chain connects TRBV20-1 to TRBJ2-3, with TRBD2 matching 10 bases. CDR3 length: 15 residues. The V gene end was trimmed by 3 bases and the J gene end by 2 bases; junction bases not matched to a gene: 5. The germline CDR1 and CDR2 sequences are DFQATT and SNEGSKA (reference sequence).

The V gene is TRBV10-1, the J gene TRBJ2-3; D not resolved. The V end was cut by 5 bases, the J end by 2 bases, with 11 bases between. This CDR3 is built from 14 residues. The germline gives CDR1 WNHNN, CDR2 SYGVQD (reference sequence). The CDR3 sequence is CASSISAVTDTQYF. The DNA of the CDR3 is TGCGCCAGCAGTATAAGCGCAGTCACAGATACGCAGTATTTT.

This chain joins TRBV20-1 and TRBJ1-3, with unresolved D. Deletions cut 2 bases from V and 0 bases from J, with 11 bases between. Germline V gene lookup returns CDR1 DFQATT and CDR2 SNEGSKA (reference sequence). The CDR3 covers 15 residues. The CDR3 coding sequence is TGCAGTGCTAGACTCGGACGGATCTCTGGAAACACCATATATTTT. Its protein is CSARLGRISGNTIYF.

The rearrangement uses TRBV9 and TRBJ2-3, with D unclear. CDR3 length equals 13 residues. Germline CDR1 is SGDLS and CDR2 is YYNGEE. The ends were cut back, 1 base at V and 5 bases at J, with 8 bases in the middle. CDR3 region: CASSVLNEDTQYF. CDR3 coding DNA: TGTGCCAGCAGCGTACTTAACGAAGATACGCAGTATTTT.

The J gene is TRBJ2-7, the V gene TRBV5-1; tentatively, D is TRBD1 or TRBD2 (5 bases each). Looked up from germline, CDR1 is SGHRS and CDR2 is YFSETQ. The CDR3 extends over 14 amino acids. The V gene lost 2 bases and the J gene lost 4 bases, with 13 bases spanning the gap. The CDR3 loop is CASSFGDQNYEQYF. As DNA, the CDR3 is TGCGCCAGCAGCTTTGGGGACCAAAATTACGAGCAGTACTTC.

This sequence joins TRBV7-2 and TRBJ1-2; no clear D. Germline-derived CDR1 and CDR2 are SGHTA and FQGNSA. This CDR3 has 14 residues. V was cut by 5 bases and J by 2 bases, with 12 bases left in between. CDR3 protein: CASSRLPGNYGYTF. CDR3 nucleotide sequence: TGTGCCAGCAGCCGCCTACCGGGGAACTATGGCTACACCTTC. Using reference TRBV7-2 and TRBJ1-2 for the parts outside the CDR3, the full variable domain is GAGVSQSPSNKVTEKGKDVELRCDPISGHTALYWYRQSLGQGLEFLIYFQGNSAPDKSGLPSDRFSAERTGGSVSTLTIQRTQQEDSAVYLCASSRLPGNYGYTFGSGTRLTVV.

The count of this clonotype is one. The junction and the germline gene differ at one end; a read error may be behind it. The chain has TRBV4-2 and TRBJ2-5; 7 bases are shared with TRBD1. CDR1 and CDR2 (germline): LGHNA, YNFKEQ. The CDR3 covers 14 residues. The CDR3 nucleotides are TGTGCCGGCAGCCAAGTAGGGGGCCGAGAGACCCAGTACTTC. It translates to CAGSQVGGRETQYF.

This clonotype occurred many times. This rearrangement joins TRBV2 to TRBJ2-3; 7 positions agree with TRBD2. This CDR3 region has 14 residues. J lost 2 bases, V lost 6 bases, and 5 bases had no gene match. The germline gives CDR1 SNHLY, CDR2 FYNNEI. In DNA form, the CDR3 reads TGTGCCAGCAGCCAGCGGGGACTCACAGATACGCAGTATTTT. As protein: CASSQRGLTDTQYF.

V is TRBV28 and J is TRBJ1-2; the match to TRBD1 covers 7 bases. Germline V gives CDR1 MDHEN, CDR2 SYDVKM. The CDR3 is made up of 14 amino acids. With 3 bases clipped from V and 4 bases from J, the junction kept 5 bases outside the gene matches. The CDR3 loop reads CASSLGRGAYGYTF. CDR3 DNA: TGTGCCAGCAGTTTGGGCAGGGGGGCCTATGGCTACACCTTC.

With respect to this clonotype: A much larger clonotype is one base distant, so this may be a read error. CDR3 amino acids: CASSVPYNEQYF. CDR3 nucleotide sequence: TGCGCCAGCAGCGTACCTTACAATGAGCAGTACTTC. The rearrangement joins TRBV5-1 to TRBJ2-5, with D unresolved. Germline CDR1 reads SGHRS; CDR2 reads YFSETQ. Trimming removed 4 bases at V and 11 bases at J, with 15 bases between. This CDR3 region has 12 residues.

The chain recombines TRBV5-5 with TRBJ1-1, with 8 bases matching TRBD1. The CDR3 spans 15 residues. Germline lookup yields CDR1 SGHKS and CDR2 YYEKEE (reference sequence). V was pared by 3 bases and J by 5 bases, with 9 bases of the junction left unmatched. The DNA of the CDR3 is TGTGCCAGCAGCTGCAGGGGGCGTTTAGATACTGAAGCTTTCTTT. Translating it yields CASSCRGRLDTEAFF.

The chain couples TRBV6-5 to TRBJ2-7, with 11 bases matching TRBD2. In germline, CDR1 is MNHEY, CDR2 SVGAGI. The CDR3 is made up of 14 amino acids. V trimming: 2 bases; J trimming: 5 bases; junction bases outside the gene matches: 2. This CDR3 is CASSYTSGRHEQYF. CDR3 nucleotides: TGTGCCAGCAGTTACACTAGCGGGAGACACGAGCAGTACTTC.

V usage is TRBV4-1 and J usage is TRBJ1-1; no clear D gene. The CDR3 has 14 residues. Germline values: CDR1 MGHRA, CDR2 YSYEKL. Trimming took off 0 bases at V and 4 bases at J, with 9 bases between the two ends. CDR3 region: CASSQEQFITEAFF. The CDR3 DNA is TGCGCCAGCAGCCAAGAACAGTTTATCACTGAAGCTTTCTTT.

V gene TRBV20-1 combines with J gene TRBJ2-2; D remains unclear. V was shortened by 3 bases and J by 1 base, with 9 bases between the two germline ends. Germline CDR1 is DFQATT and CDR2 is SNEGSKA (reference sequence). This CDR3 is 14 amino acids long. The CDR3 DNA sequence: TGCAGTGCTAGTGATGCGGAGAACACCGGGGAGCTGTTTTTT. It yields the protein CSASDAENTGELFF.

This clonotype has ten or more counts. The chain is built from TRBV5-1 and TRBJ2-7, with 10 bases lining up with TRBD2. Germline-derived CDR1 and CDR2 are SGHRS and YFSETQ. V lost 6 bases, J lost 5 bases, and 5 bases stayed unmatched. The CDR3 contains 13 residues. Here the CDR3 reads CASTGTSDHEQYF. CDR3 bases: TGCGCCAGCACCGGGACTAGCGACCACGAGCAGTACTTC.

J is TRBJ1-2 and V is TRBV6-7; 8 positions match TRBD1. TRBV6-7 is placed among ORFs of uncertain function. This CDR3 has 15 residues. Trimming cost V 2 bases and J 4 bases; bases outside gene matches: 6. DNA of the CDR3: TGTGCCAGCAGTTACGGGGGGACAGGTCTCTATGGCTACACCTTC. Residues: CASSYGGTGLYGYTF.

This clonotype was counted between two and nine times. The chain recombines TRBV3-1 with TRBJ1-4; TRBD1 agrees at 7 bases. With 4 bases clipped from V and 7 bases from J, the junction kept 6 bases outside the gene matches. The germline gives CDR1 LGHDT, CDR2 YNNKEL (reference sequence). CDR3 length: 14 residues. CDR3 DNA sequence: TGTGCCAGCAGCCCCGGTAGGGGGCGTGAAAAACTGTTTTTT. Encoded protein: CASSPGRGREKLFF.

This clonotype has just a few counts. The V gene is TRBV27, the J gene TRBJ2-7; TRBD2 is a possible D gene (5 bases). Germline V lookup: CDR1 MNHEY, CDR2 SMNVEV (reference sequence). With 5 bases removed from V and 4 bases from J, the gap between germline ends came to 21 bases. There are 16 residues in the CDR3. Here the CDR3 reads CASSRKYRGLGYEQYF. In nucleotides, the CDR3 is TGTGCCAGCAGTAGAAAATATCGGGGATTGGGTTACGAGCAGTACTTC.

About this clonotype itself: A read error is possible here, since a much larger clone lies one base away. This sequence joins TRBV27 and TRBJ2-4, with 7 bases aligning to TRBD2. With V trimmed by 3 bases and J by 13 bases, 12 bases remained unmatched. In germline, CDR1 is MNHEY, CDR2 SMNVEV (reference sequence). The CDR3 has 14 residues. CDR3 loop: CASSLVTSEDEQYF. Written as DNA, the CDR3 is TGTGCCAGCAGTTTGGTAACTAGCGAGGATGAGCAGTACTTC.

This clonotype was seen ten or more times. This chain joins TRBV10-3 and TRBJ1-2; D gene ambiguous. Germline CDR1 and CDR2: ENHRY and SYGVKD. This CDR3 comprises 13 residues. Trimming took off 5 bases at V and 5 bases at J, with 12 bases between the two ends. The CDR3 sequence: CAISPIKVYGYTF. CDR3 in DNA: TGTGCCATCAGTCCGATTAAAGTTTATGGCTACACCTTC.

This clonotype occurred a few times. The V call is TRBV20-1, the J call TRBJ2-1; no clear D. V lost 7 bases and J 2 bases, leaving 18 bases between the germline ends. Germline loops: CDR1 DFQATT, CDR2 SNEGSKA (reference sequence). There are 15 residues in the CDR3. DNA of the CDR3: TGCAGTGTTTCCCCCTTGGCACGACCCTACAATGAGCAGTTCTTC. Amino acids: CSVSPLARPYNEQFF.